Listed below are T cell receptor beta chains from one sample, sequenced in a study of blood T cell repertoires in COVID-19. Sequencing used immunoSEQ multiplex PCR; TCRdb keeps in-frame clones, though not all of them. Of 250,000 to 350,000 clones listed, around 89% are singletons. Sequencing input: peripheral blood. These receptors were obtained from a woman aged 55-70 years with acute or convalescent COVID-19. Each CDR3 is given with its conserved first and last residue. Fields, in order: V gene, clone size, J gene, D gene, CDR3 DNA, CDR3 protein. A D gene is named only where the DNA matches it firmly. Size values are once, few and many counts, or a class for expanded clones, and some rows have none.

TRBV5-4	NA	TRBJ1-5	TRBD1	TGTGCCAGCAGCTCCTCGACAGGGAACCAGCCCCAGCATTTT	CASSSSTGNQPQHF
TRBV5-6	NA	TRBJ1-5	NA	TGTGCCAGCAGCAGGTCGACAGGACGGTCCCCCAATCAGCCCCAGCATTTT	CASSRSTGRSPNQPQHF
TRBV7-6	NA	TRBJ2-2	NA	TGTGCCAGCAGCCCTCTGGTGGCAGGGAACACCGGGGAGCTGTTTTTT	CASSPLVAGNTGELFF
TRBV7-2	NA	TRBJ2-5	TRBD2	TGTGCCAGCAGCCCTTCAGCGGGGGGGCTGCGCCCGAGGGAGGAGACCCAGTACTTC	CASSPSAGGLRPREETQYF
TRBV5-1	NA	TRBJ2-1	TRBD1	TGCGCCAGCAGCCCACCGGGACAGGGGTACAATGAGCAGTTCTTC	CASSPPGQGYNEQFF
TRBV19	NA	TRBJ2-7	TRBD1	TGTGCCAGTAGTCTGGGACAGGGGAGGAGCGAGCAGTACTTC	CASSLGQGRSEQYF
TRBV29-1	NA	TRBJ2-7	TRBD1	TGCAGCGTTGAGCGGACAGGGGGGAATTACGAGCAGTACTTC	CSVERTGGNYEQYF
TRBV2	NA	TRBJ1-2	NA	TGTGCCAGCAGGGGGCCGTATGGCTACACCTTC	CASRGPYGYTF
TRBV5-1	NA	TRBJ2-3	TRBD2	TGCGCCAGCAGCTTAACAACTAGCGGGAGGGGACGAGATACGCAGTATTTT	CASSLTTSGRGRDTQYF
TRBV19	NA	TRBJ1-4	NA	TGTGCCATTTACCCCCTGGGGGCTCTTAATGAAAAACTGTTTTTT	CAIYPLGALNEKLFF
TRBV27	NA	TRBJ1-6	NA	TGTGCCAGCAGTTCCACCCCCCGAAGAGGCTATAATTCACCCCTCCACTTT	CASSSTPRRGYNSPLHF
TRBV9	NA	TRBJ2-2	NA	TGTGCCAGCAGCGTAGCTCAAAGCCCCGCAGGGGAGCTGTTTTTT	CASSVAQSPAGELFF
TRBV27	NA	TRBJ1-1	NA	TGTGCCAGCAGTTCCCCACGGGGGTCCATGAACACTGAAGCTTTCTTT	CASSSPRGSMNTEAFF
TRBV27	NA	TRBJ2-3	NA	TGTGCCAGCACACGTGCGTCGAGGACAGATACGCAGTATTTT	CASTRASRTDTQYF
TRBV6-2/TRBV6-3	once	TRBJ2-7	TRBD2	TGTGCCAGCAGTACGGGACTAGCGTTCTACGAGCAGTACTTC	CASSTGLAFYEQYF
TRBV6-5	NA	TRBJ1-5	NA	TGTGCCAGCACCGAGGGATTACAGCCCCAGCATTTT	CASTEGLQPQHF
TRBV24-1	NA	TRBJ2-1	TRBD1	TGTGCCACCAGTGCCTCCGGGACAGGGTCCGGTCATGAGCAGTTCTTC	CATSASGTGSGHEQFF
TRBV4-2	NA	TRBJ1-5	TRBD1	TGTGCCAGCAGCCAAGTTGTGACAGGGGATATTGAGCAGCCCCAGCATTTT	CASSQVVTGDIEQPQHF
TRBV5-5	NA	TRBJ2-3	NA	TGTGCCAGCAGCTCTACAGCACTTAGCACAGATACGCAGTATTTT	CASSSTALSTDTQYF
TRBV19	NA	TRBJ2-3	TRBD2	TGTGCCAGTAGCCGGGAGGGAACCACAGATACGCAGTATTTT	CASSREGTTDTQYF
TRBV12-3/TRBV12-4	many	TRBJ1-1	NA	TGTGCCAGCAGTAAACAGGGTTACACTGAAGCTTTCTTT	CASSKQGYTEAFF
TRBV10-3	NA	TRBJ1-5	NA	TGTGCCATCAGTCCAATAACAGGGCGGAATCAGCCCCAGCATTTT	CAISPITGRNQPQHF
TRBV7-6	NA	TRBJ2-7	TRBD1	TGTGCCAGCAGCTTAGAGACAGGGGGGATCTCCTACGAGCAGTACTTC	CASSLETGGISYEQYF
TRBV10-3	NA	TRBJ1-1	TRBD1	TGTGCCATCTCCGGACAGGGGGCAGGCGAAGCTTTCTTT	CAISGQGAGEAFF
TRBV6-5	NA	TRBJ2-7	TRBD2	TGTGCCAGCGCCGGGACTAGCGTCGGCGAGTACTTC	CASAGTSVGEYF